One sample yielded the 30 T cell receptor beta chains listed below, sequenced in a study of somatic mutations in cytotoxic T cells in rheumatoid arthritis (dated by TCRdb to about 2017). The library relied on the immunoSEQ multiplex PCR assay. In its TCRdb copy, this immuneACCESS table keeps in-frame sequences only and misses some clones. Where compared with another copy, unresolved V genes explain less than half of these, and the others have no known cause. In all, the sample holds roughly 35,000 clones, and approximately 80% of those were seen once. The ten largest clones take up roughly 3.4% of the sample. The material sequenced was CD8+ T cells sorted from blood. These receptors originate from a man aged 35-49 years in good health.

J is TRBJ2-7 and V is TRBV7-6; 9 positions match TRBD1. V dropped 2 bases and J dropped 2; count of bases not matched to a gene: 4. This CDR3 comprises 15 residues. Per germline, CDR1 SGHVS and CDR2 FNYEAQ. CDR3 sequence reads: CASSLLGQGAYEQYF. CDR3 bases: TGTGCCAGCAGCTTATTGGGACAGGGAGCCTACGAGCAGTACTTC.

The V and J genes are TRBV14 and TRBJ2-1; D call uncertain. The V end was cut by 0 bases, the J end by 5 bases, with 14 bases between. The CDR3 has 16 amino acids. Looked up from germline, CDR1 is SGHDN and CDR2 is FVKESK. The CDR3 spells CASSQDVARSDNEQFF. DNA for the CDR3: TGTGCCAGCAGCCAAGATGTCGCTAGGAGTGACAATGAGCAGTTCTTC.

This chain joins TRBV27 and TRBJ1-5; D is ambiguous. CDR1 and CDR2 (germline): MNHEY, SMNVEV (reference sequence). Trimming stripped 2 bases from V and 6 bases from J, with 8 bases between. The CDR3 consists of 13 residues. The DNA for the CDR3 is TGTGCCAGCAGTTTAATAGGGTTTCAGCCCCAGCATTTT. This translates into CASSLIGFQPQHF.

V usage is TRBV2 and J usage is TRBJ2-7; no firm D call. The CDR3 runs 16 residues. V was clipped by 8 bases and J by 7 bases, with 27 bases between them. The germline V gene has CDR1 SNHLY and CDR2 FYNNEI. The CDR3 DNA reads TGTGCCAGCCCACCGGGCCCCCGTGTTGATCGGTGGGAGCAGTACTTC. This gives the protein CASPPGPRVDRWEQYF. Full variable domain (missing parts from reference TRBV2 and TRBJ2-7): EPEVTQTPSHQVTQMGQEVILRCVPISNHLYFYWYRQILGQKVEFLVSFYNNEISEKSEIFDDQFSVERPDGSNFTLKIRSTKLEDSAMYFCASPPGPRVDRWEQYFGPGTRLTVT.

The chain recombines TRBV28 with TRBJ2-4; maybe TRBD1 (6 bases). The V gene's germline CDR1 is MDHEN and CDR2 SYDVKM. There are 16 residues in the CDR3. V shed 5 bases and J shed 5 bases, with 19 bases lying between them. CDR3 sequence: CASSPRQVGTENIQYF. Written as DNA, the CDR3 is TGTGCCAGCAGTCCCCGACAGGTCGGAACTGAAAACATTCAGTACTTC. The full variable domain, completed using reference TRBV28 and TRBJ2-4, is DVKVTQSSRYLVKRTGEKVFLECVQDMDHENMFWYRQDPGLGLRLIYFSYDVKMKEKGDIPEGYSVSREKKERFSLILESASTNQTSMYLCASSPRQVGTENIQYFGAGTRLSVL.

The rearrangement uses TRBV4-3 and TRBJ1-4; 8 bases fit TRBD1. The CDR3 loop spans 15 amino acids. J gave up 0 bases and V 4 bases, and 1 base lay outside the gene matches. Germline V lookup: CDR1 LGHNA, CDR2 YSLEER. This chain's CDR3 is CASSLGQATNEKLFF. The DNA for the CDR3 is TGCGCCAGCAGCCTGGGACAGGCAACTAATGAAAAACTGTTTTTT.

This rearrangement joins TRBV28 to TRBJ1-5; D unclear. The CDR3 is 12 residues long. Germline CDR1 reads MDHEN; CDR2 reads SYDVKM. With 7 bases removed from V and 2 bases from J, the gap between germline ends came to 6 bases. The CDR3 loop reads CASNRGNQPQHF. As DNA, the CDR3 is TGTGCCAGCAATCGGGGCAATCAGCCCCAGCATTTT.

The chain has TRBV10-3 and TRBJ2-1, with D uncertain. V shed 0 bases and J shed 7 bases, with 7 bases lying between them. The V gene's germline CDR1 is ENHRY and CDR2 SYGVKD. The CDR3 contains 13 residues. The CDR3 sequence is CAISESRENEQFF. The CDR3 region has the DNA TGTGCCATCAGTGAGTCGAGAGAGAATGAGCAGTTCTTC.

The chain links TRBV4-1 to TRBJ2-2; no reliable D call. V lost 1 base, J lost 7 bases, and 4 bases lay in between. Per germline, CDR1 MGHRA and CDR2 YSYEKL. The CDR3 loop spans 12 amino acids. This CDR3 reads CASSQGGGELFF. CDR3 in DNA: TGCGCCAGCAGCCAAGGGGGCGGGGAGCTGTTTTTT.

This CDR3 is CASSQVGTGTYNEQFF. CDR3 nucleotides: TGTGCCAGCAGCCAAGTTGGGACAGGGACCTACAATGAGCAGTTCTTC. The rearrangement links TRBV4-2 to TRBJ2-1, with 9 bases identical to TRBD1. With 1 base clipped from V and 2 bases from J, the junction kept 3 bases outside the gene matches. CDR1 is LGHNA, CDR2 YNFKEQ, per germline. The CDR3 consists of 16 residues.

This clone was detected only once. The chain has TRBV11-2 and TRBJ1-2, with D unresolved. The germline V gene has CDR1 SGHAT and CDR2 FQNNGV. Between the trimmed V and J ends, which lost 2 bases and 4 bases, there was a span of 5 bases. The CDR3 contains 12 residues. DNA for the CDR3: TGTGCCAGCAGCTTAAGAAGCTATGGCTACACCTTC. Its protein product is CASSLRSYGYTF.

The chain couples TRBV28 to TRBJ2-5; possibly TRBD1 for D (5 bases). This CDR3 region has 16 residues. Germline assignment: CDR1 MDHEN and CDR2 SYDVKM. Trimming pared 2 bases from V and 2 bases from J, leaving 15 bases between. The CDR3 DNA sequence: TGTGCCAGCAGTTTACTAACCGACAGTGAACAAGAGACCCAGTACTTC. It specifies CASSLLTDSEQETQYF.

The CDR3, as DNA: TGCGCCAGCAGCTGCCAACAGGGGTCCTATGGCTACACCTTC. Its translation is CASSCQQGSYGYTF. V is TRBV5-1 and J is TRBJ1-2, with 7 bases identical to TRBD1. CDR3 length: 14 amino acids. Germline loops: CDR1 SGHRS, CDR2 YFSETQ. Trimming at V came to 3 bases and at J to 4 bases, leaving 6 bases not matched to a gene.

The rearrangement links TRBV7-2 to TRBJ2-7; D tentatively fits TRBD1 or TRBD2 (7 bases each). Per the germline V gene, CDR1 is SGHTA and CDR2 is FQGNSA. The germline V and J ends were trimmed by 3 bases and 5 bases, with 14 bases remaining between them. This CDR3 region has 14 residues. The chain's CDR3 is CASSLHPGGDEQYF. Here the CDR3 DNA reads TGTGCCAGCAGCTTGCACCCAGGGGGGGACGAGCAGTACTTC. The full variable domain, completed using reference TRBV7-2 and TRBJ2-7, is GAGVSQSPSNKVTEKGKDVELRCDPISGHTALYWYRQSLGQGLEFLIYFQGNSAPDKSGLPSDRFSAERTGGSVSTLTIQRTQQEDSAVYLCASSLHPGGDEQYFGPGTRLTVT.

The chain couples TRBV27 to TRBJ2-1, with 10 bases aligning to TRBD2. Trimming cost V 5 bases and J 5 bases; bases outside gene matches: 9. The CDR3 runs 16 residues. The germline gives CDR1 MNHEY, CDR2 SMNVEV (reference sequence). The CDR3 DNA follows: TGTGCCAGCAGTCTCCAGACTAGCGGGCCAAACAATGAGCAGTTCTTC. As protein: CASSLQTSGPNNEQFF.

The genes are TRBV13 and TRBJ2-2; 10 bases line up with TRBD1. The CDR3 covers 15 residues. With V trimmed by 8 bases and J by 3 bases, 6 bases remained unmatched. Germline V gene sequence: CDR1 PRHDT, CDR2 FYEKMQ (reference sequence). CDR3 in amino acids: CASATGTGDTGELFF. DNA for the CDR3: TGTGCCAGCGCTACCGGGACAGGGGACACCGGGGAGCTGTTTTTT. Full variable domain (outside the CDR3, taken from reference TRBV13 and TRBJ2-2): AAGVIQSPRHLIKEKRETATLKCYPIPRHDTVYWYQQGPGQDPQFLISFYEKMQSDKGSIPDRFSAQQFSDYHSELNMSSLELGDSALYFCASATGTGDTGELFFGEGSRLTVL.

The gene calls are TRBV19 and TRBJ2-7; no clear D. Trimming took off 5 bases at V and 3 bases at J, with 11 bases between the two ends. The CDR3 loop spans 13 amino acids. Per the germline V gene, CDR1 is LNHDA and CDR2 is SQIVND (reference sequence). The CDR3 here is CASSPADGYEQYF. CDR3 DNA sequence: TGTGCCAGTAGTCCTGCGGACGGCTACGAGCAGTACTTC.

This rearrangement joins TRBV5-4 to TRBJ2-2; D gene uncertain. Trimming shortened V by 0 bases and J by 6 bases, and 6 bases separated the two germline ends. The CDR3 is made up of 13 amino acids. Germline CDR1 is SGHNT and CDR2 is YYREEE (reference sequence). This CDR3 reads CASSLGAAGELFF. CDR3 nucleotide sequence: TGTGCCAGCAGCTTGGGCGCGGCCGGGGAGCTGTTTTTT.

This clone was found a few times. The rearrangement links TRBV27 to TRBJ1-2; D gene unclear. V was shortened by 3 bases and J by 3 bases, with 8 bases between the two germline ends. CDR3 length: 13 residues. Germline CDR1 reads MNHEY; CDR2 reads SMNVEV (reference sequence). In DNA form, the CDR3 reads TGTGCCAGCAGTTTCAGGTCAGACTATGGCTACACCTTC. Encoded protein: CASSFRSDYGYTF.

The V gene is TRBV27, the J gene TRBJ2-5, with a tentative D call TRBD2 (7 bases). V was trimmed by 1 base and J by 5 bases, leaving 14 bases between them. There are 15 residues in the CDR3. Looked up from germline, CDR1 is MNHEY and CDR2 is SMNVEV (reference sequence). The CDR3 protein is CASSLFLGRGETQYF. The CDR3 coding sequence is TGTGCCAGCAGTTTATTCCTAGGGAGGGGGGAGACCCAGTACTTC.

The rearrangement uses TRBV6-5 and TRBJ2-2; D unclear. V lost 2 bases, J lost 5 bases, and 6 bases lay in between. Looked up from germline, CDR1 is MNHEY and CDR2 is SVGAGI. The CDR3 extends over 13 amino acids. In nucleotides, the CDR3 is TGTGCCAGCAGTTACGATGGAACCGGGGAGCTGTTTTTT. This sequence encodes CASSYDGTGELFF.

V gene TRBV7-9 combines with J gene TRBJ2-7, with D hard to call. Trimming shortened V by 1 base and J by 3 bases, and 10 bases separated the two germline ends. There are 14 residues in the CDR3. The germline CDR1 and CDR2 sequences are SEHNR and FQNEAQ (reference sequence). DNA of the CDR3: TGTGCCAGCAGCTTAGGACTCGGAGTCTACGAGCAGTACTTC. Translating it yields CASSLGLGVYEQYF.

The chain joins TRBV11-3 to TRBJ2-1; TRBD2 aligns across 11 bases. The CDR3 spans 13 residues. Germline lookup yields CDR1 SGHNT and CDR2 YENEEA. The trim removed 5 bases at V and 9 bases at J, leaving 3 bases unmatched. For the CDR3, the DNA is TGTGCCAGCAGCACGACTAGCGGGGCTGAGCAGTTCTTC. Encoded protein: CASSTTSGAEQFF.

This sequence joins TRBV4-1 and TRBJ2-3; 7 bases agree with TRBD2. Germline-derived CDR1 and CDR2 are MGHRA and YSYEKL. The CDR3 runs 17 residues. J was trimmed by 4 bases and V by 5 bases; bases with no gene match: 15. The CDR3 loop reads CASSISGAPGLADTQYF. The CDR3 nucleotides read TGCGCCAGCAGCATAAGCGGGGCTCCGGGACTTGCAGATACGCAGTATTTT.

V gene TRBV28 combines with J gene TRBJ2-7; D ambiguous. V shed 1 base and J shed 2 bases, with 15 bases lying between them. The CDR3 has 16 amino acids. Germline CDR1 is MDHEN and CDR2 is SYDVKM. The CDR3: CASSLFGSRPPYEQYF. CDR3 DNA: TGTGCCAGCAGTTTATTTGGCTCCCGACCCCCCTACGAGCAGTACTTC.

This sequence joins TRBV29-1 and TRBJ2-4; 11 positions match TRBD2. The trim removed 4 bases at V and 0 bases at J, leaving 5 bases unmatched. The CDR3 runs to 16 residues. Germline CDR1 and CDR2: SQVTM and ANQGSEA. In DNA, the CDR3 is TGCAGCGTTGCGGGGACTAGCGGACTAGCCAAAAACATTCAGTACTTC. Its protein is CSVAGTSGLAKNIQYF.

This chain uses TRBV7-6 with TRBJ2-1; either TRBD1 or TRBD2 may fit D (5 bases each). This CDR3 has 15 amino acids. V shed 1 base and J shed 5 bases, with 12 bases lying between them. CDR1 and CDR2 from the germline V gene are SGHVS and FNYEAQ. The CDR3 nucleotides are TGTGCCAGCAGCTTAGGGGGCAACGGGAACAATGAGCAGTTCTTC. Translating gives CASSLGGNGNNEQFF. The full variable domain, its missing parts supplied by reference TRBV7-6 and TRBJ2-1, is GAGVSQSPRYKVTKRGQDVALRCDPISGHVSLYWYRQALGQGPEFLTYFNYEAQQDKSGLPNDRFSAERPEGSISTLTIQRTEQRDSAMYRCASSLGGNGNNEQFFGPGTRLTVL.

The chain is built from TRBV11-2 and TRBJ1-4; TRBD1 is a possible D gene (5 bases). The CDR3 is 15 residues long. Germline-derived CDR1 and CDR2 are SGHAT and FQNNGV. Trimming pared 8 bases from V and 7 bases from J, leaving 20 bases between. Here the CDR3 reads CASREGARGGEKLFF. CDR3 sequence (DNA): TGTGCCAGCCGCGAAGGGGCCCGGGGCGGTGAAAAACTGTTTTTT.

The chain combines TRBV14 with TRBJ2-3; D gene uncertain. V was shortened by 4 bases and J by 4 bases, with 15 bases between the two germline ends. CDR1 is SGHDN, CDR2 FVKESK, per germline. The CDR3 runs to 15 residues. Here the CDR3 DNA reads TGTGCCAGCAGCCGTTCTCTAACGGTTGCAGATACGCAGTATTTT. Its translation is CASSRSLTVADTQYF.

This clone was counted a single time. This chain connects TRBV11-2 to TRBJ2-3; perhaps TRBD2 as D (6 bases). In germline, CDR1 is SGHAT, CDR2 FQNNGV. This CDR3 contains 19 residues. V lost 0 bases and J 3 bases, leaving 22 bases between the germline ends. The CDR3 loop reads CASSLDPLGGLGGTDTQYF. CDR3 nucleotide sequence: TGTGCCAGCAGCTTAGACCCCCTGGGGGGTCTCGGTGGGACAGATACGCAGTATTTT.